This T cell receptor beta chain was captured by sequencing in a study of technical replicates of blood from a handful of donors (dated by TCRdb to 2016 to 2017). Of note for this clone: Its antigen remains unidentified. One base away there is no much larger clone; base qualities are not given.

Counted from cysteine to phenylalanine, this CDR3 has 15 amino acids. The retained sequence is limited to the CDR3, 45 bases, with the frame set at the first base. Per the germline V gene, LGHNA is the CDR1 and YNFKEQ is the CDR2. At the junction V is shortened by 4 bases and J by 1 base, with 12 bases in between. Receptors were amplified or captured by the immunoSEQ multiplex PCR assay. TCRdb provides this immuneACCESS table in a form limited to in-frame rearrangements. Some clones are lacking; in checked studies, under half of them reflect an unresolved V gene, and why the rest are absent is not known. Within this sample are 60,000 or so clones, with around nine tenths of them counted one time only. Jointly, the top ten make up about 5% of the sample.

This clonotype was obtained from a human donor in good health. Some clones in this sample may be carry-over from other donors' samples. The sequence links TRBV4-2 to TRBJ2-3, and possibly TRBD1, on 5 matching bases. Sequenced: PBMCs. In nucleotides, the sequence is TGTGCCAGCAGCCGGTATGGCAGGGGCACAGATACGCAGTATTTT. It encodes CASSRYGRGTDTQYF.